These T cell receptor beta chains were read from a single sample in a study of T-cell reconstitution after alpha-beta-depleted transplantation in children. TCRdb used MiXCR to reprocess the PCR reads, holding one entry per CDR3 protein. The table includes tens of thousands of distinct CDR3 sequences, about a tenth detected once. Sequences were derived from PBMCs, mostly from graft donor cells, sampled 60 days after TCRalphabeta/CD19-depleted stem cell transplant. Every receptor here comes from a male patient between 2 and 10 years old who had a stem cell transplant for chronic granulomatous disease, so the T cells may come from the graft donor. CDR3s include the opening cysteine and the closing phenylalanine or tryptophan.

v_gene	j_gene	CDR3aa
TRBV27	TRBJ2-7	CASGPGVSYEQYF
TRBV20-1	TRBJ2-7	CSARAPGTSGGWIGEQYF
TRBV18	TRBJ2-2	CASSPPMIPNTGELFF
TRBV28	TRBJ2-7	CASSPLRGYEQYF
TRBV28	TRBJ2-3	CASSEWDRGTDTQYF
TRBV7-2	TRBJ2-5	CASSLYGQEETQYF
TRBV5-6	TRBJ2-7	CASSLEWSGLNYEQYF
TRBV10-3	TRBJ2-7	CAISEEADRGPYEQYF
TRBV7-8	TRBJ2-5	CASSAHRAGETQYF
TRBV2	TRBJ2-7	CATRQGAHEQYF
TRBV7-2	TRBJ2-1	CASSFGLGGAGGNEQFF
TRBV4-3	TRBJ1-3	CASSQDVTSGNTIYF
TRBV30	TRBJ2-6	CAWSASLGTVTQSGANVLTF
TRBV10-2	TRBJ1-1	CASSESGGSTEAFF
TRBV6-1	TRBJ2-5	CASREQGAETQYF
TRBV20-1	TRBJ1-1	CSARGGAGMNTEAFF